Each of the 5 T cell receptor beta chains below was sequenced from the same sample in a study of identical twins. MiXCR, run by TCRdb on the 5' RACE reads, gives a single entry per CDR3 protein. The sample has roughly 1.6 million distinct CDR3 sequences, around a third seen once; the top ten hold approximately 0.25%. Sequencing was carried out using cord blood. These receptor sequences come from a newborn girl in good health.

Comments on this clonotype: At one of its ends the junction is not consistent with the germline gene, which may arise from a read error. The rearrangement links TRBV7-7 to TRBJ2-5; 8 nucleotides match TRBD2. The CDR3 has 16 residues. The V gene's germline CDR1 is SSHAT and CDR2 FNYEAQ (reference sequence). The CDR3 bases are TGTGCTAGCAGCTTAGGGCCAGGAGCGGGAGAGGAGACCCAGTACTTC. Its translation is CASSLGPGAGEETQYF. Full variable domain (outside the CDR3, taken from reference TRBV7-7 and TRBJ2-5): GAGVSQSPRYKVTKRGQDVTLRCDPISSHATLYWYQQALGQGPEFLTYFNYEAQPDKSGLPSDRFSAERPEGSISTLTIQRTEQRDSAMYRCASSLGPGAGEETQYFGPGTRLLVL.

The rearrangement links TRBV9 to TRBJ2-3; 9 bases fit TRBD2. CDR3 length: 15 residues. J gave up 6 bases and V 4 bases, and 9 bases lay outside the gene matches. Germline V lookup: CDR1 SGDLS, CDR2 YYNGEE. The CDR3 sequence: CASSPRLAARDTQYF. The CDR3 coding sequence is TGTGCCAGCAGCCCCCGACTAGCGGCCCGGGATACGCAGTATTTT.

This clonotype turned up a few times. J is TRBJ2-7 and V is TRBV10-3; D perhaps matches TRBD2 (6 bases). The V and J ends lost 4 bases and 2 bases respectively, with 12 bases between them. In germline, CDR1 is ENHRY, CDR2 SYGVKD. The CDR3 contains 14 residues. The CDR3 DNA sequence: TGTGCCATCAGTGGTCGGGAGTCCGCCTACGAGCAGTACTTC. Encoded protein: CAISGRESAYEQYF.

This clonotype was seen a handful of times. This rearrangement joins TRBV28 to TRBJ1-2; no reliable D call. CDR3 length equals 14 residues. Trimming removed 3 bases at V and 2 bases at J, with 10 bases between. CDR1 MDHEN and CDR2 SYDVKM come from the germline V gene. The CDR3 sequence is CASSFRSLNYGYTF. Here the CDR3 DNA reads TGTGCCAGCAGTTTCAGATCCCTAAACTATGGCTACACCTTC.

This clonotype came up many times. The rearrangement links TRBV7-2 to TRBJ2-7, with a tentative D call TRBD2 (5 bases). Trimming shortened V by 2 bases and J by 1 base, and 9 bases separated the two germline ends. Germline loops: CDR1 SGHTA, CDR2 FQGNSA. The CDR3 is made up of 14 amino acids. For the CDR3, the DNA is TGTGCCAGCAGCTTAAGACGGGATTCCTACGAGCAGTACTTC. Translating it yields CASSLRRDSYEQYF.